The sequence of this T cell receptor beta chain was determined in a study of Ad26.COV2.S vaccination and SARS-CoV-2 variants. Background on the study: Participants got Ad26.COV2.S intramuscularly, once or twice 56 days apart.

Study findings and constraints: Those who received vaccine or placebo ended up with similar non-spike TCR breadth.

Only in-frame clones appear in the TCRdb table, and some are missing; sequencing was by immunoSEQ multiplex PCR. The table shows roughly 700,000 clones, with roughly nine tenths occurring only once. This clone is a singleton in its sample. Its antigen is currently unknown. Trimming left V 0 bases short and J 0 bases short, with 14 bases between. This CDR3 comprises 16 residues. Germline CDR1 and CDR2: GTSNPN and SVGIG (reference sequence). Stated treatment: around 19 received Ad26.COV2.S at low or high dose, single or two shots; 5 received placebo; per-sample allocation not given. Day 63 following the first vaccine or placebo injection was when the samples were taken. Cohort 1b enrolled adults aged 18-55 years in Boston. Ad26 vector vaccine expressed Wuhan-strain SARS-CoV-2 spike.

This clonotype originated in a person between 18 and 65 years old who received the Ad26.COV2.S COVID-19 vaccine or a placebo. Source: peripheral blood, taken in a trial of Ad26.COV2.S vaccine versus placebo. This chain uses TRBV30 with TRBJ2-5; D gene unclear. CDR3 protein: CAWSVLRAGYQETQYF. The CDR3 DNA reads TGTGCCTGGAGTGTACTAAGGGCAGGCTACCAAGAGACCCAGTACTTC.